A selection of T cell receptor beta chains follows, all from one sample in a study of radiotherapy plus CTLA-4 blockade in lung cancer. Using immunoSEQ multiplex PCR, the repertoire was profiled, and TCRdb retains in-frame clones only, with some absent. The repertoire holds about 83,000 clones, with 60% to 85% as singletons. This specimen was peripheral blood, taken from a patient treated with radiotherapy plus ipilimumab. The receptors originated from a human donor with non-small cell lung cancer who had a partial response to radiotherapy plus ipilimumab. Some clones in this sample may be carry-over from other donors' samples. Both conserved end residues are part of each CDR3. A D gene is named only where the DNA matches it firmly. Expanded clones get a size class; other rows say once, few or many, or leave the size out.

clone_size j_call d_call v_call cdr3_length cdr3_nt cdr3_aa
. TRBJ2-7 TRBD1 TRBV2 13 TGTGCCAGCGGGGGGGACAGGGGATACGAGCAGTACTTC CASGGDRGYEQYF
. TRBJ1-2 TRBD1 TRBV7-2 13 TGTGCCAGCATATTGGGACAGCCTTATGGCTACACCTTC CASILGQPYGYTF
. TRBJ2-1 . TRBV9 15 TGTGCCAGCAGCGTAGGTGGCGGTACTTACAATGAGCAGTTCTTC CASSVGGGTYNEQFF
. TRBJ2-1 TRBD2 TRBV29-1 12 TGCAGCGCTCGACTAGCGGGCGGTGAGCAGTTCTTC CSARLAGGEQFF
. TRBJ1-2 . TRBV6-5 15 TGTGCCAGCAGTTACTCGGATGCAGGGTCGTTTGGCTACACCTTC CASSYSDAGSFGYTF
. TRBJ2-1 TRBD2 TRBV4-1 16 TGCGCCAGCAGCCAAGAGGGACTAGCGGGGAACAATGAGCAGTTCTTC CASSQEGLAGNNEQFF
. TRBJ2-5 . TRBV7-6 13 TGTGCCAGCAGCTTAGGAGGGGGAGAGACCCAGCACTTC CASSLGGGETQHF
. TRBJ2-2 TRBD2 TRBV7-6 17 TGTGCCAGCAGCAGAACTAGCGGGGGGTCGAACACCGGGGAGCTGTTTTTT CASSRTSGGSNTGELFF
. TRBJ2-3 TRBD2 TRBV27 14 TGTGCCACTAGCGGGACCCTTCACCCAGATACGCAGTATTTT CATSGTLHPDTQYF
once TRBJ2-5 TRBD2 TRBV5-1 14 TGCGCCAGCAGCTTAGGTAGCGGGGACGAGACCCAGTACTTC CASSLGSGDETQYF
. TRBJ1-5 TRBD1 TRBV5-1 13 TGCGCCAGCAGCAGGACAGGGCTTCAGCCCCAGCATTTT CASSRTGLQPQHF
. TRBJ2-7 TRBD2 TRBV7-6 15 TGTGCCAGCAGCCCCGGGGGGGGAGGGCCCCACGAGCAGTACTTC CASSPGGGGPHEQYF
. TRBJ1-1 . TRBV11-2 13 TGTGCCAGCAGCTTAGAAATAGACACTGAAGCTTTCTTT CASSLEIDTEAFF
. TRBJ2-3 . TRBV5-1 16 TGCGCCAGCAGCTTGGAGGGGCGCTATAGCACAGATACGCAGTATTTT CASSLEGRYSTDTQYF
. TRBJ1-1 . TRBV27 14 TGTGCCAGCCCGGACTCAGGGGAAAACACTGAAGCTTTCTTT CASPDSGENTEAFF
. TRBJ2-7 . TRBV4-1 14 TGCGCCAGCAGCCAAGGCGGGTCCTCCTACGAGCAGTACTTC CASSQGGSSYEQYF
. TRBJ2-3 . TRBV18 15 TGTGCCAGCTCACCACCGGGAGCGAGAATAGATACGCAGTATTTT CASSPPGARIDTQYF
few TRBJ2-1 TRBD2 TRBV27 15 TGTGCCAGCAGTCTAGGACTAGCGGGTTACAATGAGCAGTTCTTC CASSLGLAGYNEQFF
few TRBJ1-1 TRBD1 TRBV6-1 15 TGTGCCATAACGGGAGGGGGCTTTACAAGAACTGAAGCTTTCTTT CAITGGGFTRTEAFF
. TRBJ2-1 TRBD2 TRBV4-2 16 TGTGCCAGCAGCCAACAAGCGGGGGGGCTGGGAAATGAGCAGTTCTTC CASSQQAGGLGNEQFF
. TRBJ1-1 . TRBV21-1 17 TGTGCCAGCTCTAGACGGACAGGGGGCCCCTTTGGTACTGAAGCTTTCTTT CASSRRTGGPFGTEAFF
. TRBJ1-2 TRBD1 TRBV7-3 13 TGTGCCAGCAGCCCAGGACAGGGCGGTGGCTACACCTTC CASSPGQGGGYTF
. TRBJ2-7 TRBD1 TRBV7-7 14 TGTGCCAGCAGCTCTGGACAGGGAGTAGGCGAGCAGTACTTC CASSSGQGVGEQYF
. TRBJ2-1 TRBD2 TRBV4-2 17 TGTGCCAGCAGCCAAGATCAACTAGCGGGAGGCTACAATGAGCAGTTCTTC CASSQDQLAGGYNEQFF
. TRBJ1-2 . TRBV7-9 12 TGTGCCAGCAGCAGGGGGATTGAGGGCTACACCTTC CASSRGIEGYTF
. TRBJ2-1 TRBD2 TRBV5-1 15 TGCGCCAGCAGCCCTACTAGCGGGAGCTTCAATGAGCAGTTCTTC CASSPTSGSFNEQFF
. TRBJ2-2 TRBD2 TRBV7-2 17 TGTGCCAGCAGCCGACCGGGACTAGCAGGCCCAACCGGGGAGCTGTTTTTT CASSRPGLAGPTGELFF
. TRBJ2-1 . TRBV20-1 11 TGCAGTGTGACGGGGAGCTATGAGCAGTTCTTC CSVTGSYEQFF
. TRBJ2-4 . TRBV29-1 12 TGCAGCGTTGGTAGTAACCAAAACATTCAGTACTTC CSVGSNQNIQYF
. TRBJ1-2 TRBD1 TRBV7-2 15 TGTGCCAGCGGCATGAGACAGGGGGTGCGCTCTGGCTACACCTTC CASGMRQGVRSGYTF
few TRBJ1-4 TRBD1 TRBV19 18 TGTGCCAGTAGTATGATCAGGGGGAGTCTTTCAACTAATGAAAAACTGTTTTTT CASSMIRGSLSTNEKLFF
. TRBJ2-1 TRBD2 TRBV6-1 14 TGTGCCAGCAGCCGATCCCCAGCGGGGAATGAGCAGTTCTTC CASSRSPAGNEQFF
. TRBJ1-4 TRBD1 TRBV6-1 15 TGTGCCAGCAGTCCCAACGACAGGGTTGCTGGAAAACTGTTTTTT CASSPNDRVAGKLFF
. TRBJ2-7 . TRBV6-1 14 TGTGCCAGCAGCCCCGCTTGGACTGCCGGCGAGCAGCACTTC CASSPAWTAGEQHF
. TRBJ2-1 TRBD1 TRBV9 15 TGTGCCAGCAGCATCCGTCCGGGACAGGGGTCTGAGCAGTTCTTC CASSIRPGQGSEQFF
. TRBJ2-5 TRBD2 TRBV7-9 15 TGTGCCAGCAGCTTAGTAGCGGGAACCCGAGAGACCCAGTACTTC CASSLVAGTRETQYF
. TRBJ1-3 . TRBV5-1 14 TGCGCCAGCAGCTTGGGTGACAGCGGAAACACCATATATTTT CASSLGDSGNTIYF
. TRBJ1-4 . TRBV5-1 14 TGCGCCAGCAGCTTGGATCCGGGATATGAAAAACTGTTTTTT CASSLDPGYEKLFF
. TRBJ2-1 . TRBV7-3 14 TGTGCCAGCAGCTTAGTTAGTACTAGCAATGAGCAGTTCTTC CASSLVSTSNEQFF
few TRBJ2-7 TRBD2 TRBV7-2 15 TGTGCCAGCAGGCCACTAGCGGGGGGTTACTACGAGCAGTACTTC CASRPLAGGYYEQYF
many TRBJ1-5 TRBD1 TRBV28 15 TGTGCCAGTTGCAACAGGGGATTGTCCCATCAGCCCCAGCATTTT CASCNRGLSHQPQHF
. TRBJ2-2 . TRBV5-4 15 TGTGCCAGCAGCTTGGGCAGGGCGTACACCGGGGAGCTGTTTTTT CASSLGRAYTGELFF
. TRBJ1-2 . TRBV19 13 TGTGCCAGTAGACCAGACACCCTCTATGGCTACACCTTC CASRPDTLYGYTF
. TRBJ2-5 . TRBV5-1 18 TGCGCCAGCACCTTGTCGGGAAACGGACCTTCGAGGGCGGAGACCCAGTACTTC CASTLSGNGPSRAETQYF
few TRBJ2-2 . TRBV19 15 TGTGCCAGTAGTATAGCCAGCGGCACGACCGGGGAGCTGTTTTTT CASSIASGTTGELFF
. TRBJ2-7 . TRBV13 13 TGTGCCAGCAGCTTCGAGGGATCCTACGAGCAGTACTTC CASSFEGSYEQYF